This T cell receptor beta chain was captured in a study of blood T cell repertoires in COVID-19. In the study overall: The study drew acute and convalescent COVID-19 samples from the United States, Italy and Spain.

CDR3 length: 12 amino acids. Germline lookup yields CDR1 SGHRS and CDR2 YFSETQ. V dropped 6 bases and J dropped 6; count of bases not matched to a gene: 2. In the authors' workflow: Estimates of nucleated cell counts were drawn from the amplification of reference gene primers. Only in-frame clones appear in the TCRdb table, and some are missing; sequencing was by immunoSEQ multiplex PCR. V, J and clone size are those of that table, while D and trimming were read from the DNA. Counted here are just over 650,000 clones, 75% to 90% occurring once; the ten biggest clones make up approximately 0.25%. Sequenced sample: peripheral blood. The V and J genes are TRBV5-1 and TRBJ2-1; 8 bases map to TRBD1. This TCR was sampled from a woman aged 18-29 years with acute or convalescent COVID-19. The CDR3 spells CASKTGGNEQFF. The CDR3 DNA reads TGCGCCAGCAAAACAGGGGGCAATGAGCAGTTCTTC.